The 30 T cell receptor delta chains presented below share a single source sample, sequenced in a study of gammadelta T cells in human blood. TCRdb applied CATT to the RT-PCR reads for clone calling. The sample holds just over 1,000 delta-chain clones; more than 25% are singletons and the top ten take about 32%. Sequencing was performed on Vgamma9Vdelta2 gamma-delta T cells from adult blood. These receptors all come from a human donor.

J is TRDJ3 and V is TRDV2; 13 bases match TRDD3. The J gene comes from matching the DNA to germline here; TCRdb lacks it. The germline V gene encodes CDR1 GEAIGNYY and CDR2 EKD. The CDR3 spans 20 residues. After removal of 3 bases from V and 2 bases from J, the junction contained 9 bases not matched to a gene. The CDR3 protein is CACDSVLGDTPTWDTRQMFF. CDR3 DNA sequence: TGTGCCTGTGACTCAGTACTGGGGGATACGCCAACCTGGGACACCCGACAGATGTTTTTC.

About this clone: It may be a read error: a sequence one base away is much more abundant. This sequence joins TRDV2 and TRDJ3, with 8 positions matching TRDD3. The CDR3 spans 18 residues. Germline values: CDR1 GEAIGNYY, CDR2 EKD. J gave up 0 bases and V 6 bases, and 9 bases lay outside the gene matches. The CDR3 bases are TGTGCCTGTAACAAACTGGGGGGCAGCTCCTGGGACACCCGACAGATGTTTTTC. Translating gives CACNKLGGSSWDTRQMFF.

This clone has a handful of counts. This could be a read error, since a much larger clone is one nucleotide away. The same CDR3 arises from other DNA sequences in this sample as well. The chain recombines TRDV2 with TRDJ1; 11 bases fit TRDD3. In germline, CDR1 is GEAIGNYY, CDR2 EKD. CDR3 length equals 18 residues. V shed 1 base, J shed 5 bases, and the junction held 14 bases outside the gene matches. DNA of the CDR3: TGTGCCTGTGACACGGTAGGGATGGGGGATACGGGGACTGATAAACTCATCTTT. The encoded protein is CACDTVGMGDTGTDKLIF.

With respect to this clone: This clone may be a read error of a much larger clone one base away. This chain connects TRDV2 to TRDJ1, with TRDD3 matching over 9 bases. TCRdb supplies no J gene; here it was assigned by aligning the nucleotide sequence to germline. The V segment lost 1 base and the J segment 0 bases; nucleotides outside the gene matches: 8. This CDR3 region has 17 residues. Germline V gives CDR1 GEAIGNYY, CDR2 EKD. CDR3 amino acids: CACDTMGDMGDTDKLIF. In DNA form, the CDR3 reads TGTGCCTGTGACACTATGGGGGATATGGGGGACACCGATAAACTCATCTTT.

This clone was seen a few times. A read error may explain this, as a much larger clone is one base away. This chain uses TRDV2 with TRDJ3; 11 positions agree with TRDD3. The CDR3 covers 19 residues. Germline values: CDR1 GEAIGNYY, CDR2 EKD. The V gene end was trimmed by 0 bases and the J gene end by 0 bases; junction bases not matched to a gene: 3. CDR3 nucleotide sequence: TGTGCCTGTGACACCCTGGGGGATACCAGCTCCTGGGACACCCGACAGATGTTTTTC. It is translated as CACDTLGDTSSWDTRQMFF.

Worth noting for this clone: Given a much more abundant clone one base away, this may be a read error. Other nucleotide sequences in the sample specify the same CDR3. V usage is TRDV2 and J usage is TRDJ1; perhaps TRDD3 as D (5 bases). V lost 3 bases to trimming and J lost 5 bases, with 21 bases between them. The CDR3 extends over 16 amino acids. Germline-derived CDR1 and CDR2 are GEAIGNYY and EKD. The CDR3 coding sequence is TGTGCCTGTGACTCTCTACTGGACCGGCGGGCAGATAAACTCATCTTT. Residues: CACDSLLDRRADKLIF.

By proportion, this clone is medium-sized. This sequence joins TRDV2 and TRDJ1; weak D call: TRDD3 (5 bases). This CDR3 spans 16 amino acids. Germline V gene data show CDR1 as GEAIGNYY and CDR2 as EKD. The germline V and J ends were trimmed by 0 bases and 0 bases, with 13 bases remaining between them. CDR3 DNA: TGTGCCTGTGACACCCTTACTGGTGGGTACACCGATAAACTCATCTTT. Translated: CACDTLTGGYTDKLIF.

This clone is deemed medium-sized. The chain combines TRDV2 with TRDJ1; TRDD3 matches at 7 bases. In germline, CDR1 is GEAIGNYY, CDR2 EKD. This CDR3 spans 15 amino acids. Unmatched junction bases numbered 9, after V lost 2 bases and J lost 4 bases. The CDR3 loop is CACDKLGDKGDKLIF. CDR3 in DNA: TGTGCCTGTGACAAACTCGGGGATAAGGGCGATAAACTCATCTTT.

About this clone: One base separates it from a far larger clone, so it is likely a read error. The sample carries other DNA sequences with the same CDR3. This chain connects TRDV2 to TRDJ1; 9 nucleotides match TRDD3. In the absence of a J gene in TCRdb, the DNA was matched to germline to assign it here. Looked up from germline, CDR1 is GEAIGNYY and CDR2 is EKD. J lost 1 base, V lost 3 bases, and 11 bases had no gene match. There are 17 residues in the CDR3. CDR3 sequence (DNA): TGTGCCTGTGACGCTCTACTGGGGGAACCCGTCACCGATAAACTCATCTTT. Translated, it gives CACDALLGEPVTDKLIF.

This clone was counted a few times. TCRdb's listed protein matches a much larger clone and diverges from this DNA's translation at residue 5, likely through a read error; the protein shown comes from the DNA. This sequence joins TRDV2 and TRDJ1; the match to TRDD3 covers 12 bases. This CDR3 comprises 16 residues. Germline values: CDR1 GEAIGNYY, CDR2 EKD. The J segment lost 4 bases and the V segment lost 0 bases, leaving 5 bases of the junction unmatched. The CDR3 protein is CACDTLLGDTGDKLIF. The DNA of the CDR3 is TGTGCCTGTGACACCCTACTGGGGGATACAGGCGATAAACTCATCTTT.

This clone was detected only once. This likely reflects a read error, since a far larger clone is one base away. This rearrangement joins TRDV2 to TRDJ1; 13 bases agree with TRDD3. TCRdb offers no J gene call, so here the DNA was matched to germline to obtain one. The trim removed 3 bases at V and 4 bases at J, leaving 13 bases unmatched. CDR3 length: 18 amino acids. CDR1 and CDR2 from the germline V gene are GEAIGNYY and EKD. CDR3: CACDSIRLGDTTLDKLIF. CDR3 coding DNA: TGTGCCTGTGACTCCATTCGACTGGGGGATACGACCCTCGATAAACTCATCTTT.

Turning to this clone: A far larger clone differs by one base, so this is likely a read error. Distinct nucleotide sequences in the sample also encode this CDR3. The J gene was not called, though the V gene is TRDV2; the table's D call, TRDD3, has no DNA check behind it. Germline values: CDR1 GEAIGNYY, CDR2 EKD. The CDR3 runs 19 residues. The CDR3 DNA follows: TGTGCCTGTGACACGGCCTACTGGGGGCCACCCGGGGACACCGATAAACTTATCTTT. Protein sequence: CACDTAYWGPPGDTDKLIF.

This clone was seen more than once but under ten times. It is likely a read error: a sequence one base away is far more abundant. Other DNA sequences in this sample translate to the same CDR3. The rearrangement joins TRDV2 to TRDJ1, with D possibly called TRDD2 or TRDD3 (8 bases each). Germline matching of the DNA provided the J gene here, since TCRdb leaves it blank. Germline lookup yields CDR1 GEAIGNYY and CDR2 EKD. This CDR3 has 17 residues. The CDR3 spells CACDKLPTGGNTDKLIF. The CDR3 DNA follows: TGTGCCTGTGACAAACTTCCTACTGGGGGTAACACTGATAAACTCATCTTT.

Notes on this clone: The likely explanation is a read error, given a far larger clone one base away. The chain carries TRDV2 and TRDJ1, with D unresolved. The V gene lost 3 bases and the J gene lost 0 bases, with 28 bases spanning the gap. The germline V gene has CDR1 GEAIGNYY and CDR2 EKD. CDR3 length: 20 residues. The CDR3 DNA reads TGTGCCTGTGACGCATTAGCCCTATCGGCCGCGAAAGGAGACACCGATAAACTCATCTTT. Translating it yields CACDALALSAAKGDTDKLIF.

This clone was found a few times. TCRdb has a much larger clone's protein, which differs at residue 11 from the translation of this DNA, likely because of a read error; what is shown is the protein translated from the DNA. V and J are TRDV2 and TRDJ1; 9 bases map to TRDD3. V was pared by 6 bases and J by 1 base, with 14 bases of the junction left unmatched. Per germline, CDR1 GEAIGNYY and CDR2 EKD. The CDR3 covers 17 residues. In DNA, the CDR3 is TGTGCCTGTAAGAAACTGGGGGACGGGGAGTGCACCGATAAACTCATCTTT. It codes for CACKKLGDGECTDKLIF.

This clone is labeled large. This chain connects TRDV2 to TRDJ1; 10 bases match TRDD3. This CDR3 spans 15 amino acids. With 2 bases clipped from V and 4 bases from J, the junction kept 6 bases outside the gene matches. Looked up from germline, CDR1 is GEAIGNYY and CDR2 is EKD. The CDR3 loop reads CACDILGDRDDKLIF. DNA of the CDR3: TGTGCCTGTGACATACTGGGGGATCGTGACGATAAACTCATCTTT.

This clone was seen more than once but under ten times. A far larger clone is a single base away, which makes a read error likely. V usage is TRDV2 and J usage is TRDJ1, with D tentatively TRDD3 (5 bases). The V gene's germline CDR1 is GEAIGNYY and CDR2 EKD. The length of the CDR3 is 15 residues. Trimming took off 3 bases at V and 0 bases at J, with 13 bases between the two ends. The CDR3 spells CACDARGPYTDKLIF. CDR3 nucleotide sequence: TGTGCCTGTGACGCCCGGGGGCCGTACACCGATAAACTCATCTTT.

This clone showed up just once. A far larger clone lies a single base away; this is likely a read error. No V gene was called, and the J gene is TRDJ1; the DNA was not used to check the table's D call, TRDD3. The CDR3 extends over 14 amino acids. The CDR3, as DNA: TGTGCCTGTGACACTCTGGGGGATAGTGATAAACTCATCTTT. It codes for CACDTLGDSDKLIF.

This clone was seen only a few times. Only one base separates this from a far larger clonotype, so it likely reflects a read error. Other nucleotide sequences from this sample produce the same CDR3. The chain combines TRDV2 with TRDJ1; TRDD3 matches at 12 bases. The CDR3 runs to 16 residues. V was pared by 1 base and J by 3 bases, with 5 bases of the junction left unmatched. Germline V gives CDR1 GEAIGNYY, CDR2 EKD. The CDR3 region is CACDTLGDTEPDKLIF. CDR3 sequence (DNA): TGTGCCTGTGACACGCTGGGGGATACGGAGCCCGATAAACTCATCTTT.

A remark on this clone: A far larger clone is a single base away, which makes a read error likely. V and J are TRDV2 and TRDJ1; D unclear. The CDR3 consists of 13 residues. The V gene lost 3 bases and the J gene lost 4 bases, with 11 bases spanning the gap. Germline values: CDR1 GEAIGNYY, CDR2 EKD. This chain's CDR3 is CACDAVRIDKLIF. Written as DNA, the CDR3 is TGTGCCTGTGACGCAGTGAGAATCGATAAACTCATCTTT.

This clone was seen more than once but under ten times. This chain joins TRDV2 and TRDJ1; 13 bases line up with TRDD3. TCRdb offers no J gene call, so here the DNA was matched to germline to obtain one. The germline CDR1 and CDR2 sequences are GEAIGNYY and EKD. The CDR3 is 20 amino acids. The V and J ends lost 3 bases and 6 bases, in that order; junction bases with no gene match: 21. CDR3 residues: CACDPLVLGDTLGSPNKLIF. CDR3 coding DNA: TGTGCCTGTGACCCCCTCGTACTGGGGGATACGCTGGGCTCTCCGAATAAACTCATCTTT.

In its sample, this clone ranks as large. Other DNA sequences in this specimen translate into the identical CDR3. The chain has TRDV2 and TRDJ1; 10 nucleotides match TRDD3. Per germline, CDR1 GEAIGNYY and CDR2 EKD. The CDR3 sequence is 19 residues long. Trimming at V came to 0 bases and at J to 1 base, leaving 13 bases not matched to a gene. In DNA form, the CDR3 reads TGTGCCTGTGACACCGTGGCTCTCCGGGGGGATACGGCCACCGATAAACTCATCTTT. Translating gives CACDTVALRGDTATDKLIF.

This clone was recorded a few times. A far larger clone is off by one base, so a read error is likely. The V gene is TRDV2, the J gene TRDJ1; 12 nucleotides agree with TRDD3. With 3 bases clipped from V and 2 bases from J, the junction kept 12 bases outside the gene matches. CDR1 is GEAIGNYY and CDR2 is EKD in the germline V gene. This CDR3 has 18 amino acids. CDR3 coding DNA: TGTGCCTGTGACCCTGTACTGGGGGATACCATCCGAACCGATAAACTCATCTTT. Translated: CACDPVLGDTIRTDKLIF.

Turning to this clone: The protein given by TCRdb reflects a much larger clone and differs at residue 8 from this DNA's translation, likely from a read error; the protein shown is the DNA's translation. The J gene is TRDJ1, the V gene TRDV2, with D uncertain. There are 17 residues in the CDR3. The V gene lost 1 base and the J gene lost 2 bases, with 19 bases spanning the gap. Germline-derived CDR1 and CDR2 are GEAIGNYY and EKD. CDR3 DNA sequence: TGTGCCTGTGACACAGGATCTATCAGCATAGAAACCGATAAACTCATCTTT. Protein product: CACDTGSISIETDKLIF.

Concerning this clone: A much larger clone differs by one base, so this may be a read error. The V gene is TRDV2, the J gene TRDJ1; 9 bases fit TRDD3. The J gene, not given by TCRdb, was assigned here from a germline match of the nucleotide sequence. The V gene's germline CDR1 is GEAIGNYY and CDR2 EKD. The CDR3 consists of 20 residues. With 0 bases clipped from V and 5 bases from J, the junction kept 21 bases outside the gene matches. CDR3 bases: TGTGCCTGTGACACCGTTAGTACTGGGGGAACTTTGACGATGACTGATAAACTCATCTTT. It is translated as CACDTVSTGGTLTMTDKLIF.

This clone was seen only a few times. A far larger clone lies a single base away; this is likely a read error. The V gene is TRDV2, the J gene TRDJ1; D possibly corresponds to TRDD3 (6 bases). CDR3 length: 16 amino acids. Trimming took 3 bases from V and 4 from J, leaving 20 bases between them. CDR1 and CDR2 (germline): GEAIGNYY, EKD. This CDR3 reads CACDALLEDTGDKLIF. The CDR3 coding sequence is TGTGCCTGTGACGCCCTACTGGAGGATACAGGCGATAAACTCATCTTT.

This clone is deemed large. This chain joins TRDV2 and TRDJ3; 8 positions agree with TRDD3. Per the germline V gene, CDR1 is GEAIGNYY and CDR2 is EKD. This CDR3 region has 15 residues. Unmatched junction bases numbered 6, after V lost 0 bases and J lost 12 bases. CDR3 sequence reads: CACDTAGGTDRQMFF. Written as DNA, the CDR3 is TGTGCCTGTGACACCGCTGGGGGAACCGACCGACAGATGTTTTTC.

This clone has more than one count but fewer than ten. This chain uses TRDV2 with TRDJ1, with unresolved D. The V gene lost 3 bases and the J gene lost 5 bases, with 18 bases spanning the gap. The CDR3 loop spans 15 amino acids. Germline V gene sequence: CDR1 GEAIGNYY, CDR2 EKD. CDR3 bases: TGTGCCTGTGACGCCGTTTCCCAAAGGAGTGATAAACTCATCTTT. It translates to CACDAVSQRSDKLIF.

This clone ranks as large. Since a much larger clone is just one base distant, this may be a read error. Other DNA sequences in this specimen translate into the identical CDR3. The chain couples TRDV2 to TRDJ1; D is perhaps TRDD3 (6 bases). From germline, CDR1 is GEAIGNYY and CDR2 EKD. The CDR3 spans 16 residues. In DNA form, the CDR3 reads TGTGCCTGTGACACCGTAGGGGGGACCTACACTGATAAACTCATCTTT. Translated, it gives CACDTVGGTYTDKLIF.

Regarding this clone: The translation of this DNA and the TCRdb protein of a much larger clone differ at residue 10, probably owing to a read error; the protein shown here is translated from the DNA. The genes are TRDV2 and TRDJ1; TRDD3 matches 8 bases. No J gene was available from TCRdb, and it was assigned here by a germline match of the DNA. This CDR3 comprises 17 residues. The junction had 13 bases not matched to a gene; V was cut back by 2 bases and J by 3 bases. CDR1 is GEAIGNYY, CDR2 EKD, per germline. The CDR3 here is CACDIAGGKEYADKLIF. The CDR3 DNA sequence: TGTGCCTGTGACATTGCTGGGGGAAAGGAGTATGCCGATAAACTCATCTTT.